This TCR beta chain stems from a study of PD-1 blockade in mismatch repair-deficient tumors. As for the study in general: Patients had approximately 11 mismatch repair-deficient cancer types, all previously treated and progressing.

This clone came up once. Here immunoSEQ multiplex PCR was the method, and the copy in TCRdb shows in-frame clones only, minus some. The data show 120,000 or so clones, roughly 90% seen once. This CDR3 spans 15 amino acids. V was shortened by 3 bases and J by 2 bases, with 14 bases between the two germline ends. Germline V gene lookup returns CDR1 LGHNA and CDR2 YNFKEQ. The rearrangement uses TRBV4-2 and TRBJ2-7; D may be TRBD1 or TRBD2 (5 bases each). The material was peripheral blood, obtained approximately 71 weeks after starting pembrolizumab. The TCR comes from an adult with mismatch repair-deficient cancer. The CDR3 bases are TGTGCCAGCAGCCAGGGGCCTTCGCGGGCCTACGAGCAGTACTTC. It codes for CASSQGPSRAYEQYF.